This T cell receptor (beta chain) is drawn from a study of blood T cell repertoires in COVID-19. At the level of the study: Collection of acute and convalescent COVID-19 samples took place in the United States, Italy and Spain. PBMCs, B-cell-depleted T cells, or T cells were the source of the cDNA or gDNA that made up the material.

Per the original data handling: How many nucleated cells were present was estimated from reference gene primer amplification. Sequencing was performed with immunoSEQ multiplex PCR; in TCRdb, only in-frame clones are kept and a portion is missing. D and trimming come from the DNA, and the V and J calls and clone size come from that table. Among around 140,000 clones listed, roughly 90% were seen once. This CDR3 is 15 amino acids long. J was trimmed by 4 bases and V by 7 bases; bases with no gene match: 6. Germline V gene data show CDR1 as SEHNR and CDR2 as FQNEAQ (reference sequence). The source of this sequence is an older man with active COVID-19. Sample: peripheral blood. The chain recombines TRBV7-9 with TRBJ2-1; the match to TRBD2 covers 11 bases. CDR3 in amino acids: CASTLAGGNYNEQFF. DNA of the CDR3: TGTGCCAGCACCCTAGCGGGAGGAAATTACAATGAGCAGTTCTTC. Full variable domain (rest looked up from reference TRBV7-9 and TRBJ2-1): DTGVSQNPRHKITKRGQNVTFRCDPISEHNRLYWYRQTLGQGPEFLTYFQNEAQLEKSRLLSDRFSAERPKGSFSTLEIQRTEQGDSAMYLCASTLAGGNYNEQFFGPGTRLTVL.